Below are 5 T cell receptor beta chains sequenced from a single sample in a study of a mutant IDH1 vaccine in newly diagnosed glioma. What these receptors recognize is not known. Method: immunoSEQ multiplex PCR; TCRdb's copy keeps in-frame clones and lacks some. The sample records around 31,000 clones, approximately 78% being singletons. Time point specified: week 35, safety follow-up. Doses of 300 ug of mutant IDH1 20-mer peptide were given with topical imiquimod. The sequencing here drew on PBMCs, taken from a glioma patient whose treatment included an IDH1 peptide vaccine. These receptors originate from a woman between 35 and 50 years old with glioma.

V is TRBV15 and J is TRBJ1-2; 12 bases fit TRBD1. The ends lost 1 base at V and 6 bases at J; junction bases unmatched: 3. The germline CDR1 and CDR2 sequences are LNHNV and YYDKDF (reference sequence). This CDR3 has 15 residues. CDR3 coding DNA: TGTGCCACCAGCAGAGGGGGGACAGGGGGCGATGGCTACACCTTC. Amino acids: CATSRGGTGGDGYTF.

The chain links TRBV7-9 to TRBJ1-1; 9 bases line up with TRBD1. Germline CDR1 is SEHNR and CDR2 is FQNEAQ (reference sequence). The CDR3 is 17 amino acids. V gave up 4 bases and J gave up 1 base; unmatched junction bases: 10. The CDR3 DNA follows: TGTGCCAGCAGCTCCCTGGACAGGGGAGCATGGAACACTGAAGCTTTCTTT. Its translation: CASSSLDRGAWNTEAFF.

This chain joins TRBV7-3 and TRBJ1-1, with D possibly TRBD1 on 5 matching bases. V lost 2 bases and J lost 7, with 14 bases in between. From germline, CDR1 is SGHTA and CDR2 FQGTGA. CDR3 length: 14 residues. The CDR3 loop is CASSLGPGLSEAFF. The CDR3 DNA reads TGTGCCAGCAGCTTAGGGCCGGGGCTAAGTGAAGCTTTCTTT.

The V gene is TRBV30, the J gene TRBJ2-5; 8 bases map to TRBD2. This CDR3 spans 14 amino acids. V lost 3 bases, J lost 3 bases, and 6 bases stayed unmatched. From germline, CDR1 is GTSNPN and CDR2 SVGIG (reference sequence). CDR3 protein: CAWSERGGEETQYF. The CDR3 bases are TGTGCCTGGAGCGAACGGGGGGGGGAAGAGACCCAGTACTTC.

This clone came up a few times. The chain recombines TRBV10-2 with TRBJ1-2, with D unresolved. V shed 3 bases and J shed 7 bases, with 15 bases lying between them. The CDR3 loop spans 14 amino acids. Germline V lookup: CDR1 WSHSY, CDR2 SAAADI. The CDR3 is CASSEVVSQSGYTF. The CDR3 nucleotides are TGCGCCAGCAGTGAAGTTGTCAGCCAAAGTGGCTACACCTTC.